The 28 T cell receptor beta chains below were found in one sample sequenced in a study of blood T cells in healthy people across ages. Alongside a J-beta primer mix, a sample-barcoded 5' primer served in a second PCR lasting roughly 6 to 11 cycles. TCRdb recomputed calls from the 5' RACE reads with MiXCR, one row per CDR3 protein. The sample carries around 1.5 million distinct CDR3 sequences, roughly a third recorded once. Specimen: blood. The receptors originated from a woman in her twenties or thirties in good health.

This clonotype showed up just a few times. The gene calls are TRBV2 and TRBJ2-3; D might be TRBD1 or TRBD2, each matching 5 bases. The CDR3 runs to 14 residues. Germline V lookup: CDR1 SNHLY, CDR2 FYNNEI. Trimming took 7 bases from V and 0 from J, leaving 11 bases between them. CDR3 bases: TGTGCCAGCAAACCGGGACGGAGCACAGATACGCAGTATTTT. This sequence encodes CASKPGRSTDTQYF.

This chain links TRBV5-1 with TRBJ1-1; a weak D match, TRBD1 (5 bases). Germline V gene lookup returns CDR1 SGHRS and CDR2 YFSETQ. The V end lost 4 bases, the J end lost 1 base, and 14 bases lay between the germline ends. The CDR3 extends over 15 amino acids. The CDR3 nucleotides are TGCGCCAGCAGCACCAACCCCAGGGAGAACACTGAAGCTTTCTTT. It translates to CASSTNPRENTEAFF.

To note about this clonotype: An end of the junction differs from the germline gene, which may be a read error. In nucleotides, the CDR3 is TGTACTAGTGCCGTGGACAGGGCCCACGAGCAGTACTTC. Translated, it gives CTSAVDRAHEQYF. This chain links TRBV12-5 with TRBJ2-5, with 8 bases aligning to TRBD1. TRBJ2-7 explains the end of the DNA better; the J call may be wrong. The CDR3 runs 13 residues. Per germline, CDR1 LGHNT and CDR2 FRNRAP.

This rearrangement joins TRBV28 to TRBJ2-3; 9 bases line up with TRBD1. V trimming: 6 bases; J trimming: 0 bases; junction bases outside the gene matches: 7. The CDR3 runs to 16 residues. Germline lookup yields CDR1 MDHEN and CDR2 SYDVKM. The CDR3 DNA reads TGTGCCAGCAGCTCACCCGGGACAGGGAGCACAGATACGCAGTATTTT. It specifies CASSSPGTGSTDTQYF.

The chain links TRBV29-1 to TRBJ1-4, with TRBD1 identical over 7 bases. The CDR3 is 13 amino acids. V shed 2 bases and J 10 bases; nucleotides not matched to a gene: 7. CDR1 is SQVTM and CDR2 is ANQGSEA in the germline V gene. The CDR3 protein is CSVETGDDGKLFF. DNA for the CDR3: TGCAGCGTTGAAACAGGGGACGATGGAAAACTGTTTTTT.

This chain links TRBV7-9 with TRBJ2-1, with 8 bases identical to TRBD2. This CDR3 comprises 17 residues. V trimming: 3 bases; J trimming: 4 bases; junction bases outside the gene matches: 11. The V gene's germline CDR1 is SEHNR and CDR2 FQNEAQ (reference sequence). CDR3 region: CASSLWGSGGQYNEQFF. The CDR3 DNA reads TGTGCCAGCAGCTTGTGGGGGAGCGGGGGCCAATACAATGAGCAGTTCTTC.

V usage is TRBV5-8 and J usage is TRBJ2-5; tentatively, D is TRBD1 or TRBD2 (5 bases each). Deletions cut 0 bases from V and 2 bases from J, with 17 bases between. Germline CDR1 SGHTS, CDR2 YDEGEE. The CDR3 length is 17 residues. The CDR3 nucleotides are TGTGCCAGCAGCTTGGCGGTGGAGCGGCGGACACAAGAGACCCAGTACTTC. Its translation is CASSLAVERRTQETQYF.

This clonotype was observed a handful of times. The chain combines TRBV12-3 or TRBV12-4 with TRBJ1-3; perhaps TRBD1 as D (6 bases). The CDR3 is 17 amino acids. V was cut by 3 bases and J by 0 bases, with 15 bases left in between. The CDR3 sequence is CASSFSGHRISGNTIYF. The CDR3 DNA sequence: TGTGCCAGCAGTTTTTCGGGACACCGGATCTCTGGAAACACCATATATTTT.

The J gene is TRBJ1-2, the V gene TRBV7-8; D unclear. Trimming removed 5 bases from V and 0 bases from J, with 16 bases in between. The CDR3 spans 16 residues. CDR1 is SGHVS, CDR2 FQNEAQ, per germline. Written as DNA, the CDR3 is TGTGCCAGCAGCCGAAACATCCTAGGGTCTAACTATGGCTACACCTTC. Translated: CASSRNILGSNYGYTF.

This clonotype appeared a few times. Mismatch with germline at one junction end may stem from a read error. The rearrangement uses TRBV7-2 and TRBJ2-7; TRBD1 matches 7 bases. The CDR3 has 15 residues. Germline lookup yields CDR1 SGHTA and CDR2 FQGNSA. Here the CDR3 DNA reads TGTGCCAGCAGCCACTCGACAGGGTCCCCCTACGGGCAGTACTTC. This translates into CASSHSTGSPYGQYF.

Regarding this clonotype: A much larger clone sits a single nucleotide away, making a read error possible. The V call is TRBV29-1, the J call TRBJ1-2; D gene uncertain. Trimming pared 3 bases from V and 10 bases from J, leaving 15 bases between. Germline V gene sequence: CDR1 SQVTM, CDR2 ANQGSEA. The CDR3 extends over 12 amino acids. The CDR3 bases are TGCAGCGTTGACGGACGGCTAGCTGACTACACCTTC. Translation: CSVDGRLADYTF.

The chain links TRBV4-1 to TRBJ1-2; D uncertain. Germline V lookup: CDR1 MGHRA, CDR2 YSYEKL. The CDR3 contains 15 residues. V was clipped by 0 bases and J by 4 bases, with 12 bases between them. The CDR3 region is CASSQDQVQAYGYTF. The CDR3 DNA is TGCGCCAGCAGCCAAGATCAGGTGCAGGCCTATGGCTACACCTTC.

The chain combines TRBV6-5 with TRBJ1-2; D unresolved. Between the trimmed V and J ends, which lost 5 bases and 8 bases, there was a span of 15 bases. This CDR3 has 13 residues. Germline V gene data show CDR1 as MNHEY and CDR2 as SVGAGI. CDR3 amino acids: CASSPNEVGGYTF. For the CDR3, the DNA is TGTGCCAGCAGTCCCAACGAGGTCGGCGGCTACACCTTC.

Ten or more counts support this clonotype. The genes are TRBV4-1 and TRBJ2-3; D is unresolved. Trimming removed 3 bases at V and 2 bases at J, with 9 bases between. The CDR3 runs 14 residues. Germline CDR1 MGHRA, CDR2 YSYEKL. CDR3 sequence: CASSQWGNTDTQYF. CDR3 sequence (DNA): TGCGCCAGCAGCCAGTGGGGAAACACAGATACGCAGTATTTT.

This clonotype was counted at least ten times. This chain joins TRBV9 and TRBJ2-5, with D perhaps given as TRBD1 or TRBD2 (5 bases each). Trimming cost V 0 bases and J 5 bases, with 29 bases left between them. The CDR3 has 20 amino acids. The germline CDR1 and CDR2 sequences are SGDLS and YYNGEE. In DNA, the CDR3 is TGTGCCAGCAGCGTAGTGGAGCGGCCGGGACGGCCACAGAGATGGGAGACCCAGTACTTC. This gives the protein CASSVVERPGRPQRWETQYF.

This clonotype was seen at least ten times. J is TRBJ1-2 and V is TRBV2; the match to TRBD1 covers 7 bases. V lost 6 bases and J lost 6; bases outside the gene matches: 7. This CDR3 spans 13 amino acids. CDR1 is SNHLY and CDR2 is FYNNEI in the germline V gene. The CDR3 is CASRDDRAHGYTF. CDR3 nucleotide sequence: TGTGCCAGCAGGGACGACAGGGCTCATGGCTACACCTTC.

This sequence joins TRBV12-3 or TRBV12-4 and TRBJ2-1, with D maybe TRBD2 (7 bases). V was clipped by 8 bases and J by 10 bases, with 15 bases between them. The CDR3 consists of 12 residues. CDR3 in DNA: TGTGCCAGCTGTGGGGGGGGCCTAGAGCAGTTCTTC. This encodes CASCGGGLEQFF.

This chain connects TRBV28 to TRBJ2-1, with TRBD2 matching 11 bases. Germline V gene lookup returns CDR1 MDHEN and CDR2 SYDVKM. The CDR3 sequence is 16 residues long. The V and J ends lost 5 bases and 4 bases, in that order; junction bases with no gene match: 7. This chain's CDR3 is CASSASTSGNYNEQFF. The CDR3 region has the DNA TGTGCCAGCAGTGCCTCGACTAGCGGGAATTACAATGAGCAGTTCTTC.

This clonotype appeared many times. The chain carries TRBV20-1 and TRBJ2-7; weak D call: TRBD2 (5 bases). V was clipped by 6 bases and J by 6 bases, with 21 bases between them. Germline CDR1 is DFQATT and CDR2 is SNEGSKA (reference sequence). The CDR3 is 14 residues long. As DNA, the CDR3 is TGCAGTGCCTCTACTCAGGACTCTGTCGCCGAGCAGTACTTC. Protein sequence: CSASTQDSVAEQYF.

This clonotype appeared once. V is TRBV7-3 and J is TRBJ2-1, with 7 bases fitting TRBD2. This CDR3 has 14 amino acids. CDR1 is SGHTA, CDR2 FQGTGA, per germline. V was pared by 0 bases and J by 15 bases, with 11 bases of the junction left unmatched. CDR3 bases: TGTGCCAGCAGCTTAACGGTTGGGGGGGATCCACGGTTCTTC. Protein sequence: CASSLTVGGDPRFF.

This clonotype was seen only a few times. DNA for the CDR3: TGTGCCAGCAGTTTATTTTACGGAGGGTTGACTGAAGCTTTCTTT. Translated: CASSLFYGGLTEAFF. The chain employs TRBV27 and TRBJ1-1; D remains unclear. Per germline, CDR1 MNHEY and CDR2 SMNVEV (reference sequence). Trimming removed 1 base from V and 5 bases from J, with 14 bases in between. This CDR3 contains 15 residues.

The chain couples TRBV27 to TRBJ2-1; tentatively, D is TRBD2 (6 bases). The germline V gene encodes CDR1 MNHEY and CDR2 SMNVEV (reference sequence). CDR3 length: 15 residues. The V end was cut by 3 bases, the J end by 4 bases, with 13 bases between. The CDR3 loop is CASSLGGEWYNEQFF. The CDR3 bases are TGTGCCAGCAGTTTGGGCGGGGAGTGGTACAATGAGCAGTTCTTC.

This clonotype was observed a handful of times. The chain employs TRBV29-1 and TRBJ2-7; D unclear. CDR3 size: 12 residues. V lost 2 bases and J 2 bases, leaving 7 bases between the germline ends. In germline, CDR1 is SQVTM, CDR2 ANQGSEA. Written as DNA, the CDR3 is TGCAGCGTTGAACAGGCGACCTACGAGCAGTACTTC. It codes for CSVEQATYEQYF.

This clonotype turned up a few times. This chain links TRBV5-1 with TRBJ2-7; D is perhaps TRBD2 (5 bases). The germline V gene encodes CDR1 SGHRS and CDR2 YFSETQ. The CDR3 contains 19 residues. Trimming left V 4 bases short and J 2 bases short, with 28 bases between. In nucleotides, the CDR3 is TGCGCCAGCAGCCCGGCTCCGTCCGGGATCCGGACCGCTACCTACGAGCAGTACTTC. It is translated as CASSPAPSGIRTATYEQYF.

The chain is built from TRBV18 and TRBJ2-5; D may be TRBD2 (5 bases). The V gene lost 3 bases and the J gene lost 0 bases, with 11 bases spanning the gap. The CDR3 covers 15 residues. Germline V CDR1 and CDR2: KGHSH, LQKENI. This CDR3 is CASSPGHGDQETQYF. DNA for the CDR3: TGTGCCAGCTCACCGGGCCACGGGGACCAAGAGACCCAGTACTTC.

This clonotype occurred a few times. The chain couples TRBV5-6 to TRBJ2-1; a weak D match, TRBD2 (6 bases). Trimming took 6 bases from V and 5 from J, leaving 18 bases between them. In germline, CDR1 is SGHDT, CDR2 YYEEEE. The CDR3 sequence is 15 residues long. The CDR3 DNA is TGTGCCAGCACCATATTGGGGGGTCCTCACAATGAGCAGTTCTTC. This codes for CASTILGGPHNEQFF.

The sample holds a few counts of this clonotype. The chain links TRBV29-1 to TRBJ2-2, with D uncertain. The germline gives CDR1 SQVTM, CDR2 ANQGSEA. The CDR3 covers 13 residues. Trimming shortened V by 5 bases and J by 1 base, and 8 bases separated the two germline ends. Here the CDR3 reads CSVTAGNTGELFF. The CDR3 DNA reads TGCAGCGTTACGGCTGGGAACACCGGGGAGCTGTTTTTT.

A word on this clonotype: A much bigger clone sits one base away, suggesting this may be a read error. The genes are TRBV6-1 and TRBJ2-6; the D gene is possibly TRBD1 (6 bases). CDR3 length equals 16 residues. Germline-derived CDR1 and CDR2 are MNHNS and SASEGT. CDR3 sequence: CASSEAPRPGANVRTF. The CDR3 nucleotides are TGTGCCAGCAGTGAAGCCCCCAGGCCAGGGGCCAACGTCCGGACTTTC.